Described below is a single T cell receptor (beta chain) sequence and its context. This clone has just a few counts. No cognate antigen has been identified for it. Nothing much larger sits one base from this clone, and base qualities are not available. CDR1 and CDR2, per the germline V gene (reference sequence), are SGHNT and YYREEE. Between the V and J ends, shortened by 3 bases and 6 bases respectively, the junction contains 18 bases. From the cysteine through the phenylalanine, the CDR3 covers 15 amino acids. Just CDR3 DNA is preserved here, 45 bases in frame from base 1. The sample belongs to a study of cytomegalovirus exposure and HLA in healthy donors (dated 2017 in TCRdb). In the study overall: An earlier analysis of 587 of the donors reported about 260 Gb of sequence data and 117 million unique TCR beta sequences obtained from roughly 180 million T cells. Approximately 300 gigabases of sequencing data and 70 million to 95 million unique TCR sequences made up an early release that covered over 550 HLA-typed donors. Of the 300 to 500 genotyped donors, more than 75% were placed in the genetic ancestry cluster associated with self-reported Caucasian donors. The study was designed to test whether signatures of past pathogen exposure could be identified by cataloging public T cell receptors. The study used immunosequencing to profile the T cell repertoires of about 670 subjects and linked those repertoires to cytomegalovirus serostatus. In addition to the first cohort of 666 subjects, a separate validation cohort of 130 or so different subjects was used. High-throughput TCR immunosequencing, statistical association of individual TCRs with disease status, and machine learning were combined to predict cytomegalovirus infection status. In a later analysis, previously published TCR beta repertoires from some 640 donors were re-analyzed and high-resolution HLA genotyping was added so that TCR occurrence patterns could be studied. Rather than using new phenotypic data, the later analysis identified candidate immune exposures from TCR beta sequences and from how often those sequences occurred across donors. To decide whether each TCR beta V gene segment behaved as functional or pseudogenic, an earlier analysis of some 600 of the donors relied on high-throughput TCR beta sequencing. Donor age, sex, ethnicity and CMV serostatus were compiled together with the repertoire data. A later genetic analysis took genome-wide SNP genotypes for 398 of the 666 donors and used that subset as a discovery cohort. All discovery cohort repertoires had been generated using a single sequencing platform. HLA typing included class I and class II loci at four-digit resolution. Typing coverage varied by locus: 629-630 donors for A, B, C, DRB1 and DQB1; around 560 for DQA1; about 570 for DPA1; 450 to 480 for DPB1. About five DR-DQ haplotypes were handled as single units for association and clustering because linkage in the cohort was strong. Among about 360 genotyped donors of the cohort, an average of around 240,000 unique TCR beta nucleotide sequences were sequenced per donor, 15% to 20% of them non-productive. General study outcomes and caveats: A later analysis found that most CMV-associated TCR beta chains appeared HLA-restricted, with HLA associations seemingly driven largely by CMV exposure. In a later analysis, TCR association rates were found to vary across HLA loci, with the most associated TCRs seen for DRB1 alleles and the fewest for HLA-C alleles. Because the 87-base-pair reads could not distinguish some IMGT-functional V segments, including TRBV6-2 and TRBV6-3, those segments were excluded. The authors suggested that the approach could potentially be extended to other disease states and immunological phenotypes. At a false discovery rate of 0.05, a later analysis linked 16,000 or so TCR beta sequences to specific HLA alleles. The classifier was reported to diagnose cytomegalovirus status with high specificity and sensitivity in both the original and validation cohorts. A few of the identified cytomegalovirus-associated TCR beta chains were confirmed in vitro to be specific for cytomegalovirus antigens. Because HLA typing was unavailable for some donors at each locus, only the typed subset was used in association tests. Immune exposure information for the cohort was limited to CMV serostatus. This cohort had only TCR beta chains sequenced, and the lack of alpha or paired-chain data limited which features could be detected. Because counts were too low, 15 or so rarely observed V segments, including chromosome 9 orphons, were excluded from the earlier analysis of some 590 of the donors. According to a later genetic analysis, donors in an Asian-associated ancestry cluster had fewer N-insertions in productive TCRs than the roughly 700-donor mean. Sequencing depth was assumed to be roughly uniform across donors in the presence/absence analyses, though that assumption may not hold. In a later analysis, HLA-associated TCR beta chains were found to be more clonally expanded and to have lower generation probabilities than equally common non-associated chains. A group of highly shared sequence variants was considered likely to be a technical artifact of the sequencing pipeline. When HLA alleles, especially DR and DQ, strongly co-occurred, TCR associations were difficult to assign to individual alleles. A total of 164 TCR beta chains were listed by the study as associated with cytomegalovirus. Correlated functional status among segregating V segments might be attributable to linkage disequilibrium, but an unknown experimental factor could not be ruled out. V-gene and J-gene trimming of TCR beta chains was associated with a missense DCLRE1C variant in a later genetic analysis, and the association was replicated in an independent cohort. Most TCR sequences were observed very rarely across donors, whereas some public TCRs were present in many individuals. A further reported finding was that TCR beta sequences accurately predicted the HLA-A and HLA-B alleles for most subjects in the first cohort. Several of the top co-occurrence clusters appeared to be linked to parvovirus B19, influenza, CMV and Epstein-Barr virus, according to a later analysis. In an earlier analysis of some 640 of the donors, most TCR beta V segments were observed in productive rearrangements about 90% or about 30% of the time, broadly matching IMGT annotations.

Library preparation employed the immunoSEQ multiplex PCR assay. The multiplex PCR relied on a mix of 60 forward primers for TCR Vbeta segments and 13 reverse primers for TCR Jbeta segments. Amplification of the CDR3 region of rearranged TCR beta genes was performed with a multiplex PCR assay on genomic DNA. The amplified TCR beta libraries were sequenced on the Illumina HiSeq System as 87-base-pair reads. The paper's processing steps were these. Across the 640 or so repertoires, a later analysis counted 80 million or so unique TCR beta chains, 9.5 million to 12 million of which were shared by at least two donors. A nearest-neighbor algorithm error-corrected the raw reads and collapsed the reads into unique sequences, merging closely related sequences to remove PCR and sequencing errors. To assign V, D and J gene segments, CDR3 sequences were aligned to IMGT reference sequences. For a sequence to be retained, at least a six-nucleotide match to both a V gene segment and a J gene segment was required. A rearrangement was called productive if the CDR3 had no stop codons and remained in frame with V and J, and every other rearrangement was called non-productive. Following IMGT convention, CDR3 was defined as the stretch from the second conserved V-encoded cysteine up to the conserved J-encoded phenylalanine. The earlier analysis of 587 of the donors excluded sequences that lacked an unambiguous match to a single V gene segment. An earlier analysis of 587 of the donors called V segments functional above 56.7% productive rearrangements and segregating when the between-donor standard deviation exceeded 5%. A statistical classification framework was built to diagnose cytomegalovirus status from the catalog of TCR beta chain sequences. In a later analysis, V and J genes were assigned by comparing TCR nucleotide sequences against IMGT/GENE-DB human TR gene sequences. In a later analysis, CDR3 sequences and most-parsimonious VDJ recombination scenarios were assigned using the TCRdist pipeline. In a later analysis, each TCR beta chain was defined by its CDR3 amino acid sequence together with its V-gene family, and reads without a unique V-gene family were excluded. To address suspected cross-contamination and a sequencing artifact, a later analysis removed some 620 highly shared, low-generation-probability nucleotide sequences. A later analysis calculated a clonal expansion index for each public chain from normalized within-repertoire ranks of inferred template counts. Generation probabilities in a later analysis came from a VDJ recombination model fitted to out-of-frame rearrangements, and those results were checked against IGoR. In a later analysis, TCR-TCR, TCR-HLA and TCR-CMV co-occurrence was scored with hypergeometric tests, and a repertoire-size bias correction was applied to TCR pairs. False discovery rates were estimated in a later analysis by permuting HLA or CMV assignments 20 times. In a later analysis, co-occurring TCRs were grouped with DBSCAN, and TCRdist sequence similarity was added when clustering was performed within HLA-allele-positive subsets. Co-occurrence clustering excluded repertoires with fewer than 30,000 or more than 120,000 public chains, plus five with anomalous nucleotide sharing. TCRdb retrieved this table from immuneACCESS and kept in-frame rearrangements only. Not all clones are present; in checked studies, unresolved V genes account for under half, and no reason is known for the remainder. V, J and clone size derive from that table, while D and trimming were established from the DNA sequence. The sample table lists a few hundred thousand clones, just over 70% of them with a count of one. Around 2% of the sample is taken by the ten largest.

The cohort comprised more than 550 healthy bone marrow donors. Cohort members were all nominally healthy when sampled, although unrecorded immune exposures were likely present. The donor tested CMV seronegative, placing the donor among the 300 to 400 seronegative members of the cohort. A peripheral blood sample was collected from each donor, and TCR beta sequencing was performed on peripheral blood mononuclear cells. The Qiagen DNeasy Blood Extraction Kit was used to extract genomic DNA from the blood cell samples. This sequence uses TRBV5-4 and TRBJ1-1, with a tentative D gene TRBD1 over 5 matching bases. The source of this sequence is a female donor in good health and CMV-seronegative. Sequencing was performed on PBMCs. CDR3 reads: CASSSGEVGAPEAFF. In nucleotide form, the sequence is TGTGCCAGCAGCTCTGGAGAGGTAGGGGCGCCTGAAGCTTTCTTT.